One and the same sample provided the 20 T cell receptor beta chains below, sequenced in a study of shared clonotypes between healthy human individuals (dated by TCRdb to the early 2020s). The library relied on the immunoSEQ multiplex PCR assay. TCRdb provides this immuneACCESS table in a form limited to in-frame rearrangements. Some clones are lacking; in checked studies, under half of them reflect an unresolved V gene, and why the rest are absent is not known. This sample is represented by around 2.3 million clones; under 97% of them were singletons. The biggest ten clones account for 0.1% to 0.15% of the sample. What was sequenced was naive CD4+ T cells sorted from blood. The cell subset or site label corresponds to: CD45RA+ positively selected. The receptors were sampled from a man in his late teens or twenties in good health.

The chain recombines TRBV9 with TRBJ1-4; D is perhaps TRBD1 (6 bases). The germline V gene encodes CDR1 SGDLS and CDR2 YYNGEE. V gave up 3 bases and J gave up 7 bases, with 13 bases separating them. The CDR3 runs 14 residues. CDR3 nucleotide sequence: TGTGCCAGCAGCGCCGGGACAATTCCTGAAAAACTGTTTTTT. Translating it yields CASSAGTIPEKLFF. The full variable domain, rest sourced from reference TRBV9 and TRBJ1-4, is DSGVTQTPKHLITATGQRVTLRCSPRSGDLSVYWYQQSLDQGLQFLIQYYNGEERAKGNILERFSAQQFPDLHSELNLSSLELGDSALYFCASSAGTIPEKLFFGSGTQLSVL.

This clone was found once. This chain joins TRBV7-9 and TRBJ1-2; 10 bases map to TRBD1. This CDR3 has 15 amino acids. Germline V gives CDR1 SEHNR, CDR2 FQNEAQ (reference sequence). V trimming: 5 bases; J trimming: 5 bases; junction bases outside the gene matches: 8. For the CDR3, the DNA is TGTGCCAGCAGCCCATCGGGACAGGGGCCATATGGCTACACCTTC. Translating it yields CASSPSGQGPYGYTF.

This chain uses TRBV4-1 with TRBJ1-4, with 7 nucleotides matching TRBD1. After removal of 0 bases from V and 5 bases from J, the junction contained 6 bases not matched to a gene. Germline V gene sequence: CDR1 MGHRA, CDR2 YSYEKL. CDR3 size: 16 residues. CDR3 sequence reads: CASSQDQGVENEKLFF. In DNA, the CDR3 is TGCGCCAGCAGCCAAGATCAGGGGGTCGAGAATGAAAAACTGTTTTTT.

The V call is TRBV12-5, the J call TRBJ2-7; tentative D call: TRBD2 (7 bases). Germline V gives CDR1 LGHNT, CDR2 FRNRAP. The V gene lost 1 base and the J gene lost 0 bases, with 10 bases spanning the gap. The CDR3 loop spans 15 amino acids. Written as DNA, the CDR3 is TGTGCTAGTGGTTTGGGCGGGGGCAACTCCTACGAGCAGTACTTC. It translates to CASGLGGGNSYEQYF.

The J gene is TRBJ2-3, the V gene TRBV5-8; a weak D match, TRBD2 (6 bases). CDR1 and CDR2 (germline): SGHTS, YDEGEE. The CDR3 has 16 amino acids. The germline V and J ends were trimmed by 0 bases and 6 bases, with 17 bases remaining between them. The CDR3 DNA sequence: TGTGCCAGCAGCTTGGGGAAAGTCGGGGGAGCGGATACGCAGTATTTT. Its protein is CASSLGKVGGADTQYF.

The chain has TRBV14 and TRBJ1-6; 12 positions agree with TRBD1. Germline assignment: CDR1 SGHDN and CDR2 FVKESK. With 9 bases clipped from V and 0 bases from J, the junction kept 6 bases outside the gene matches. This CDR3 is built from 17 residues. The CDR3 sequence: CARGTGGFLSYNSPLHF. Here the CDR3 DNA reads TGTGCCAGGGGGACAGGGGGCTTTCTCTCCTATAATTCACCCCTCCACTTT.

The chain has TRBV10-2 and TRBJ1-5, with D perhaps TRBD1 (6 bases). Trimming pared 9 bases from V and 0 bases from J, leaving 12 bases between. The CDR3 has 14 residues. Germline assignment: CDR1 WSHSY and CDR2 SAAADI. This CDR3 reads CASNRDLSNQPQHF. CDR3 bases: TGCGCCAGTAACAGGGATCTTAGCAATCAGCCCCAGCATTTT.

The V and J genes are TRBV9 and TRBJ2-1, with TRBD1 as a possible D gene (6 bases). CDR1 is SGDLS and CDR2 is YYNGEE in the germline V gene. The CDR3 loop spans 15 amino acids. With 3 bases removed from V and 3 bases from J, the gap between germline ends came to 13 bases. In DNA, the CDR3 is TGTGCCAGCAGCGCACGTACAGGGATCTACAATGAGCAGTTCTTC. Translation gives CASSARTGIYNEQFF. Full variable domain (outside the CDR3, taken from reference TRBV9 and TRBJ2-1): DSGVTQTPKHLITATGQRVTLRCSPRSGDLSVYWYQQSLDQGLQFLIQYYNGEERAKGNILERFSAQQFPDLHSELNLSSLELGDSALYFCASSARTGIYNEQFFGPGTRLTVL.

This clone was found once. CDR3 amino acids: CAWRSGLAGNTDTQYF. The CDR3 coding sequence is TGTGCCTGGAGATCGGGACTAGCGGGAAACACAGATACGCAGTATTTT. V and J are TRBV30 and TRBJ2-3, with 13 bases that match TRBD2. The CDR3 consists of 16 residues. V lost 3 bases, J lost 2 bases, and 5 bases stayed unmatched. Per the germline V gene, CDR1 is GTSNPN and CDR2 is SVGIG (reference sequence).

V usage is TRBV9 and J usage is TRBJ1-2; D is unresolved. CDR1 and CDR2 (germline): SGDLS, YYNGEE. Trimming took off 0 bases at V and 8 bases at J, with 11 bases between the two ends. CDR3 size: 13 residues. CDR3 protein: CASSVDGGGGYTF. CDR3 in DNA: TGTGCCAGCAGCGTAGACGGAGGAGGAGGCTACACCTTC.

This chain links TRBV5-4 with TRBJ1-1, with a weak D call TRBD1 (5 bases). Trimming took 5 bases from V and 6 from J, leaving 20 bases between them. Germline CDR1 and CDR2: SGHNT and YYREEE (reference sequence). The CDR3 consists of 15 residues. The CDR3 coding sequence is TGTGCCAGCAGATCCGGGTGGGGGAGAGGCTCTGAAGCTTTCTTT. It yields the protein CASRSGWGRGSEAFF.

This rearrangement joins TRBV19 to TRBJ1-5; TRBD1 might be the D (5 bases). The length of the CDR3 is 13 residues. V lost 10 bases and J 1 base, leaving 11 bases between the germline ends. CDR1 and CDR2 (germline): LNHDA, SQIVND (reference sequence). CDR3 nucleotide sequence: TGTGCCACCGTGGGGGAGAGCAATCAGCCCCAGCATTTT. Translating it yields CATVGESNQPQHF.

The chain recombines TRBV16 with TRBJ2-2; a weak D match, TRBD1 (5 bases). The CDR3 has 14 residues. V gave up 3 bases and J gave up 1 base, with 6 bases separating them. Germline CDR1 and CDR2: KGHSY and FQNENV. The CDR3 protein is CASSQQGNTGELFF. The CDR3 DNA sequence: TGTGCCAGCAGCCAGCAGGGGAACACCGGGGAGCTGTTTTTT.

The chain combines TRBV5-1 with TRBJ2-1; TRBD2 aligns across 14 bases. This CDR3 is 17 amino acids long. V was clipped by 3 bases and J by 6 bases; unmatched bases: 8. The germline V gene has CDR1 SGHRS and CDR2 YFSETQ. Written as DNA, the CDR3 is TGCGCCAGCAGCTCGCTTTCTGGGACTAGCGGGAGCAATGAGCAGTTCTTC. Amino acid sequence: CASSSLSGTSGSNEQFF.

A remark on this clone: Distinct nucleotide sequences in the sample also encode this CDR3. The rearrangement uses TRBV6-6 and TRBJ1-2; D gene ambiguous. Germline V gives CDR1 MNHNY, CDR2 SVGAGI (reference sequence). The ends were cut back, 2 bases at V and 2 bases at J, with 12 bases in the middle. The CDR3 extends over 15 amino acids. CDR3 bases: TGTGCCAGCAGTTACGAAGGGCTAAGCAACTATGGCTACACCTTC. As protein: CASSYEGLSNYGYTF.

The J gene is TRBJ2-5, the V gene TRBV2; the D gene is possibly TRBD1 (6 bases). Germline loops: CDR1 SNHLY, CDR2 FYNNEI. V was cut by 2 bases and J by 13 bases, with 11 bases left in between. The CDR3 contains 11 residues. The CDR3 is CASSEMGATYF. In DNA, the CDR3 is TGTGCCAGCAGTGAAATGGGGGCGACGTACTTC.

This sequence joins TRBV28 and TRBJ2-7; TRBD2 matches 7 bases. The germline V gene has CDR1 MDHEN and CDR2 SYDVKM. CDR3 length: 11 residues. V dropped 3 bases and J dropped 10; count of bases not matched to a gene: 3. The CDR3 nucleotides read TGTGCCAGCAGTTTGGGAGGGAACCAGTACTTC. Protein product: CASSLGGNQYF.

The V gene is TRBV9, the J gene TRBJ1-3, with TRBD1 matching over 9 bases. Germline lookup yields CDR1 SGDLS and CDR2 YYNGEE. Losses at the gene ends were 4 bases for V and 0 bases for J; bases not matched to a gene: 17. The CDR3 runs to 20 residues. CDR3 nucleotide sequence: TGTGCCAGCAGCCTTCCCGCCGGGACAGGGACCCCCGTCTCTGGAAACACCATATATTTT. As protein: CASSLPAGTGTPVSGNTIYF.

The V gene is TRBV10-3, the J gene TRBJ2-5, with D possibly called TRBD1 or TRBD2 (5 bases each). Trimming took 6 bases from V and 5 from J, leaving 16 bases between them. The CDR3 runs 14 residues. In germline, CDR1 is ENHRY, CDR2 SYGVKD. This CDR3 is CAIRTGREGETQYF. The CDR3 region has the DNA TGTGCCATCAGGACGGGACGGGAAGGGGAGACCCAGTACTTC.

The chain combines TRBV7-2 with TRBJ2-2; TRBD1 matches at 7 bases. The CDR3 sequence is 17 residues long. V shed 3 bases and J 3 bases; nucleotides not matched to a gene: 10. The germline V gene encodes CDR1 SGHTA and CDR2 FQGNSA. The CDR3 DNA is TGTGCCAGCAGCTTTATCCGACAGGGTTTGTACACCGGGGAGCTGTTTTTT. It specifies CASSFIRQGLYTGELFF.